The clone carrying this T cell receptor beta chain was picked up a small number of times. TCR beta VDJ and CDR3 were profiled, and genomic DNA was the template. TCRdb reanalysed the reads using MiXCR and keeps one entry per CDR3 protein. The sample includes about 240,000 distinct CDR3 sequences, roughly half of them seen just once. Patients picked for sequencing had shown CD8+CD57+ cell expansion detected by flow cytometry. Blood was sampled before the patients had received any therapy. The data derive from a study of CD8+CD57+ T cells in acquired aplastic anemia. Study-wide background: The average for DNA from sorted CD4+ and CD8+ cells was 3 to 4 ug.

Germline V lookup: CDR1 LGHNT, CDR2 FRNRAP. V lost 1 base to trimming and J lost 8 bases, with 23 bases between them. The length of the CDR3 is 18 residues. This chain uses TRBV12-5 with TRBJ1-4; no reliable D call. The origin of this receptor is a human donor with aplastic anemia. Sequencing input: sorted CD4+, CD8+, or CD8+CD57+ T cells (not recorded which) from PBMCs. The CDR3 bases are TGTGCTAGTGGTTTGGCACCCCCACCGGGTCACAAAGAAGAAAAACTGTTTTTT. Amino acids: CASGLAPPPGHKEEKLFF.